This TCR beta chain was sequenced during a study of cytomegalovirus exposure and HLA in healthy donors. Whole-study context: One earlier analysis, a look at 180 million or so T cells, found 117 million unique TCR beta sequences. From donors who were HLA-typed, an early data release held about 85 million unique TCRs.

13 Jbeta primers and 60 Vbeta primers were used for the PCR. Original processing notes: A later analysis tallied approximately 87 million unique TCR beta chains, roughly 11 million of them shared. Data came from immunoSEQ multiplex PCR; TCRdb stores just in-frame clones and leaves some out. V, J and clone size reflect that table, while D and trimming were determined from the DNA. Across about 32,000 clones, the top ten clones capture approximately 4.8% of the sample. J lost 7 bases, V lost 0 bases, and 13 bases had no gene match. The CDR3 is made up of 16 amino acids. Germline CDR1 is GTSNPN and CDR2 is SVGIG (reference sequence).

Sequencing was performed on PBMCs. The rearrangement uses TRBV30 and TRBJ1-2; 8 bases agree with TRBD1. This clonotype originated in a female donor in good health and CMV-seronegative. The CDR3 DNA is TGTGCCTGGAGTGTACGCAGTGACTACAGGGGGTCTGGCTACACCTTC. Amino acid sequence: CAWSVRSDYRGSGYTF. Full variable domain (remainder filled in from reference TRBV30 and TRBJ1-2): SQTIHQWPATLVQPVGSPLSLECTVEGTSNPNLYWYRQAAGRGLQLLFYSVGIGQISSEVPQNLSASRPQDRQFILSSKKLLLSDSGFYLCAWSVRSDYRGSGYTFGSGTRLTVV.